The text below deals with one T cell receptor (beta chain). Its specific antigen is unknown. One base away there is no much larger clone; base qualities are not given. The donors were healthy, HIV-negative adults with no recently reported acute infections or vaccinations. Every donor was a Caucasian adult residing in Nashville, Tennessee, USA. CD4+ T cells were enriched by magnetic negative selection, after which naive cells were positively selected on CD45RA and the negative fraction was taken as the memory subset. Blood was collected by leukapheresis, and PBMCs were isolated by Ficoll-Histopaque density gradient centrifugation and then cryopreserved in liquid nitrogen vapor phase. Purity and quantity of every magnetically sorted T cell population were checked by analytical flow cytometry. Each sorted fraction had its genomic DNA isolated and then quantified by UV absorbance on a Nanodrop 2000c.

The entry originates in a study of shared clonotypes between healthy human individuals (dated by TCRdb to the early 2020s). Looking at the study overall: A couple of women and a few men aged 18 to 49 years were included in the cohort. For each donor, three plates each were used for CD4 naive and CD4 memory, two plates were used for CD8 naive, and one plate was used for CD8 memory. The study deeply sequenced blood TCR repertoires of several healthy adults to estimate repertoire size and the extent of clonotype sharing between individuals. Libraries were prepared and TCR repertoires were sequenced by different laboratories using diverse techniques, in order to increase sequencing depth and limit assay-specific biases. Between about 0.9 and 10 billion PBMCs per donor were obtained by leukapheresis. Broader findings and caveats from the paper: Incomplete sequencing was indicated by rarefaction of sorted-subset datasets, despite the large sequencing depth. The genetic and exposure-history diversity represented was limited by the small number of donors. Sharing across a handful of donors was observed for 5% to 6.5% of naive CD4, about 3.2% of naive CD8, around 2.5% of memory CD4, and around 0.4% of memory CD8 clonotypes. Naive subsets generally had larger estimated clonotype richness than memory subsets did. Pairwise subsampling led to the expectation that sequencing depth would affect the degree of clonotype sharing among donors. Sampling was limited to blood, and TCR repertoires in tissue likely differ from TCR repertoires in blood. Compared with non-shared clonotypes, the clonotypes found in all four sorted-subset donors had higher generation probabilities.

The CDR3 runs 12 residues from the cysteine to the phenylalanine. Solely the CDR3 DNA is kept, with 36 bases framed from the first base. CDR1 and CDR2, per the germline V gene, are ENHRY and SYGVKD. Deletion took 0 bases off V and 6 bases off J, with a span of 3 bases between the germline ends. TCR CDR3 regions were amplified from genomic DNA by multiplex PCR using the deep immunoSEQ assay. Extracted genomic DNA from each cell subset was distributed evenly across all wells of several immunoSEQ 96-well plates, and each plate was treated as a replicate. Each replicate PCR for sorted subsets received around 200 ng genomic DNA, equal to about 29,000 T cell genomes. The purified libraries were quantified using a Qubit 3.0 fluorometer, sized with a Bioanalyzer 2100, and then quantified again using the KAPA Library Quantification kit. A separate single-read 150-cycle Illumina NextSeq 550 flow cell was used to sequence each immunoSEQ 96-well plate. Under the source paper's analysis protocol: Because the immunoSEQ output included only junctional sequences and no quality scores, the filtering could not be the same as the filtering used for full-length reads. Sequences were annotated with PyIR, a Python wrapper for IgBLAST v1.9, and V/J genes and CDR3 were assigned using IMGT germline references. Any read was removed if the V/J assignment was weak (E-value above 1e-6), the CDR3 was missing, or the read contained stop codons, out-of-frame junctions, or ambiguous translated residues. A V3J clonotype was defined by an identical inferred V gene, J gene, and CDR3 amino acid sequence. Percentage overlap between repertoires was computed as shared unique clonotypes divided by the size of the smaller repertoire. Repertoire richness was assessed with RTK rarefaction, the Chao1 estimator, and Recon v2.1 estimates of unobserved clonotypes. Generation probabilities for all TCRbeta clonotypes obtained by the gDNA method from a handful of donors were computed using OLGA. In TCRdb, the immuneACCESS table is reduced to in-frame sequences with V and J assigned. These tables do not hold every clone; where another copy was compared, an unresolved V gene accounts for under half, and the others remain unexplained. V, J and clone size are taken as reported in that table, and D and trimming were inferred from the DNA itself. Across this sample there are about 2 million clones, with around 95% seen only once. The top ten constitute about 0.13% of the sample.

The rearranged chain carries TRBV10-3 and TRBJ2-4; the D gene is unclear. The sequenced sample consisted of naive CD4+ T cells sorted from blood. The cell subset or site label on this specimen signifies: CD45RA+ positively selected. The sequence was obtained from a man aged 18 to 30 in good health. CDR3 protein: CAISESGNIQYF. The DNA is TGTGCCATCAGTGAGTCCGGAAACATTCAGTACTTC.